These 32 T cell receptor beta chains came from one sample sequenced in a study of cytomegalovirus exposure and HLA in healthy donors. Only in-frame clones appear in the TCRdb table, and some are missing; sequencing was by immunoSEQ multiplex PCR. The table includes under 200,000 clones, just under 90% detected once. Sequences were obtained from PBMCs. These receptors were obtained from a woman younger than 30 in good health and CMV-seropositive.

The rearrangement links TRBV19 to TRBJ2-7; TRBD1 agrees at 9 bases. Germline V gene sequence: CDR1 LNHDA, CDR2 SQIVND (reference sequence). The CDR3 has 15 amino acids. Trimming cost V 5 bases and J 0 bases; bases outside gene matches: 5. For the CDR3, the DNA is TGTGCCAGTAGTGGGGGACAGGGAAACTCCTACGAGCAGTACTTC. The encoded protein is CASSGGQGNSYEQYF.

This clone was found once. V usage is TRBV4-3 and J usage is TRBJ2-3; 8 nucleotides line up with TRBD1. Unmatched junction bases numbered 9, after V lost 5 bases and J lost 2 bases. CDR1 is LGHNA and CDR2 is YSLEER in the germline V gene. The CDR3 is made up of 16 amino acids. The CDR3 coding sequence is TGCGCCAGCAGCTCATACAGGGGGAGTATCACAGATACGCAGTATTTT. Translated, it gives CASSSYRGSITDTQYF.

The chain joins TRBV29-1 to TRBJ2-1; the match to TRBD1 covers 9 bases. The CDR3 consists of 14 residues. Germline CDR1 and CDR2: SQVTM and ANQGSEA. The V segment lost 8 bases and the J segment 8 bases; nucleotides outside the gene matches: 13. The CDR3 sequence is CSLRQGEWFDEQFF. CDR3 nucleotides: TGCAGCCTCAGACAGGGGGAATGGTTCGATGAGCAGTTCTTC.

This chain connects TRBV29-1 to TRBJ1-5, with 7 nucleotides matching TRBD1. Germline CDR1 reads SQVTM; CDR2 reads ANQGSEA. The CDR3 contains 13 residues. V trimming: 4 bases; J trimming: 6 bases; junction bases outside the gene matches: 6. The CDR3 here is CSVAGTDGQPQHF. In DNA form, the CDR3 reads TGCAGCGTTGCTGGGACAGACGGTCAGCCCCAGCATTTT.

This chain connects TRBV5-1 to TRBJ1-2; 7 bases match TRBD1. J lost 6 bases, V lost 0 bases, and 2 bases had no gene match. Germline V lookup: CDR1 SGHRS, CDR2 YFSETQ. The CDR3 totals 13 residues. Here the CDR3 DNA reads TGCGCCAGCAGCTTGGAACAGGGGCATGGCTACACCTTC. Translation gives CASSLEQGHGYTF.

The chain uses TRBV5-6 and TRBJ2-7; maybe TRBD1 (6 bases). The germline gives CDR1 SGHDT, CDR2 YYEEEE. CDR3 length equals 15 residues. Trimming cost V 4 bases and J 5 bases, with 19 bases left between them. The CDR3 loop reads CASSPRTTGWNEQYF. The CDR3, as DNA: TGTGCCAGCAGCCCCCGTACGACAGGTTGGAACGAGCAGTACTTC.

This sequence joins TRBV7-8 and TRBJ2-3; 11 positions match TRBD2. The CDR3 totals 17 residues. With V trimmed by 5 bases and J by 2 bases, 9 bases remained unmatched. Germline V gene data show CDR1 as SGHVS and CDR2 as FQNEAQ. The CDR3 sequence is CASSPPRLAGNTDTQYF. CDR3 nucleotides: TGTGCCAGCAGCCCCCCTCGACTAGCGGGAAACACAGATACGCAGTATTTT. Complete variable domain (other parts from reference TRBV7-8 and TRBJ2-3): GAGVSQSPRYKVAKRGQDVALRCDPISGHVSLFWYQQALGQGPEFLTYFQNEAQLDKSGLPSDRFFAERPEGSVSTLKIQRTQQEDSAVYLCASSPPRLAGNTDTQYFGPGTRLTVL.

The chain couples TRBV10-1 to TRBJ1-4; D possibly corresponds to TRBD1 (5 bases). V dropped 3 bases and J dropped 0 bases, with 17 bases sitting between them. The CDR3 totals 18 residues. Germline lookup yields CDR1 WNHNN and CDR2 SYGVQD (reference sequence). CDR3 loop: CASSEIKGPRSTNEKLFF. CDR3 nucleotides: TGCGCCAGCAGTGAAATAAAGGGGCCGAGATCAACTAATGAAAAACTGTTTTTT.

The rearrangement joins TRBV28 to TRBJ1-4, with 9 bases that match TRBD1. The V gene end was trimmed by 7 bases and the J gene end by 10 bases; junction bases not matched to a gene: 13. CDR1 and CDR2 (germline): MDHEN, SYDVKM. The CDR3 has 15 residues. CDR3 DNA sequence: TGTGCCAGCAACCCTTTGGACAGGGGTACAGGAAAACTGTTTTTT. This encodes CASNPLDRGTGKLFF.

The chain employs TRBV6-6 and TRBJ1-2, with D maybe TRBD1 (6 bases). This CDR3 spans 13 amino acids. Germline-derived CDR1 and CDR2 are MNHNY and SVGAGI (reference sequence). V lost 6 bases to trimming and J lost 6 bases, with 14 bases between them. The CDR3 bases are TGTGCCAGCAGAAGCAGGGAGGGGGATGGCTACACCTTC. This gives the protein CASRSREGDGYTF.

Remarks on this clone: Other DNA sequences in the same sample also yield this CDR3. The chain links TRBV4-3 to TRBJ2-6, with D tentatively TRBD1 (6 bases). CDR3 length equals 16 residues. Trimming took off 0 bases at V and 2 bases at J, with 8 bases between the two ends. The germline gives CDR1 LGHNA, CDR2 YSLEER. The CDR3 bases are TGCGCCAGCAGCCAAGATAGGGGGACTGGGGCCAACGTCCTGACTTTC. This gives the protein CASSQDRGTGANVLTF.

This clone was seen a handful of times. The chain couples TRBV6-1 to TRBJ2-4; 9 positions match TRBD2. The CDR3 covers 17 residues. After removal of 2 bases from V and 0 bases from J, the junction contained 5 bases not matched to a gene. CDR1 and CDR2 from the germline V gene are MNHNS and SASEGT. The CDR3 protein is CASSESSSGIAKNIQYF. In nucleotides, the CDR3 is TGTGCCAGCAGTGAATCCTCTAGCGGGATAGCCAAAAACATTCAGTACTTC.

This chain connects TRBV28 to TRBJ2-3; TRBD1 matches 9 bases. This CDR3 comprises 14 residues. J lost 6 bases, V lost 10 bases, and 11 bases had no gene match. Germline V CDR1 and CDR2: MDHEN, SYDVKM. CDR3: CATRLGQGMDTQYF. CDR3 in DNA: TGTGCCACCCGCCTGGGACAGGGCATGGATACGCAGTATTTT.

V and J are TRBV19 and TRBJ2-7; weak D call: TRBD1 (5 bases). V lost 6 bases to trimming and J lost 2 bases, with 14 bases between them. Germline V gene data show CDR1 as LNHDA and CDR2 as SQIVND (reference sequence). The CDR3 sequence is 14 residues long. The CDR3 DNA follows: TGTGCCAGTAGCAGGGTTTGGGGTACCTACGAGCAGTACTTC. It is translated as CASSRVWGTYEQYF.

With regard to this clone: This CDR3 is also generated by other DNA sequences in the sample. The genes are TRBV7-9 and TRBJ1-5, with D possibly being TRBD1 (5 bases). The CDR3 has 15 residues. Per the germline V gene, CDR1 is SEHNR and CDR2 is FQNEAQ (reference sequence). V lost 1 base and J 3 bases, leaving 10 bases between the germline ends. Here the CDR3 reads CASSLGGGNNQPQHF. CDR3 nucleotide sequence: TGTGCCAGCAGCTTAGGCGGGGGGAACAATCAGCCCCAGCATTTT.

This chain connects TRBV30 to TRBJ2-1, with 12 bases fitting TRBD2. V shed 3 bases, J shed 15 bases, and the junction held 12 bases outside the gene matches. This CDR3 is 14 amino acids long. Germline CDR1 and CDR2: GTSNPN and SVGIG (reference sequence). CDR3 DNA sequence: TGTGCCTGGAGGAGAGGGACTAGCGGGTCCCGACCGTTCTTC. Residues: CAWRRGTSGSRPFF.

The chain carries TRBV9 and TRBJ2-2, with TRBD2 as a possible D gene (6 bases). Trimming took off 2 bases at V and 4 bases at J, with 6 bases between the two ends. CDR1 SGDLS and CDR2 YYNGEE come from the germline V gene. The CDR3 covers 13 residues. The CDR3 nucleotides are TGTGCCAGCAGCGTTAGCGGCACCGGGGAGCTGTTTTTT. Protein product: CASSVSGTGELFF.

This clone was seen a few times. The genes are TRBV6-6 and TRBJ2-7; TRBD2 aligns across 8 bases. Germline lookup yields CDR1 MNHNY and CDR2 SVGAGI (reference sequence). J gave up 7 bases and V 4 bases, and 6 bases lay outside the gene matches. This CDR3 region has 13 residues. The CDR3, as DNA: TGTGCCAGCAGTTCCACGGGACTAGTGGAGCAGTACTTC. Translated: CASSSTGLVEQYF.

This chain links TRBV30 with TRBJ1-3; 11 bases fit TRBD1. With V trimmed by 5 bases and J by 8 bases, 8 bases remained unmatched. CDR1 and CDR2 (germline): GTSNPN, SVGIG (reference sequence). The CDR3 totals 14 residues. The CDR3 sequence is CAWGGTGGRDTIYF. Written as DNA, the CDR3 is TGTGCCTGGGGTGGGACAGGGGGACGGGACACCATATATTTT.

This clone appeared a single time. V is TRBV18 and J is TRBJ2-1; the match to TRBD2 covers 9 bases. Germline trimming cut 0 bases from V and 7 bases from J; bases unmatched to any gene: 4. CDR3 length: 15 residues. Germline loops: CDR1 KGHSH, CDR2 LQKENI. The CDR3 DNA reads TGTGCCAGCTCACCACCGGCGGGAGGGTGGAATGAGCAGTTCTTC. This translates into CASSPPAGGWNEQFF.

This chain connects TRBV25-1 to TRBJ1-3, with 11 nucleotides matching TRBD1. Germline CDR1 and CDR2: MGHDK and SYGVNS. The CDR3 spans 15 residues. The V segment lost 3 bases and the J segment 4 bases; nucleotides outside the gene matches: 2. This CDR3 reads CASSDGQGAGNTIYF. CDR3 nucleotides: TGTGCCAGCAGTGATGGACAGGGGGCAGGAAACACCATATATTTT.

This chain joins TRBV10-1 and TRBJ2-3; maybe TRBD2 (5 bases). CDR1 and CDR2 (germline): WNHNN, SYGVQD (reference sequence). Trimming left V 0 bases short and J 5 bases short, with 9 bases between. The CDR3 totals 14 residues. The CDR3 spells CASSESTIGDTQYF. In DNA, the CDR3 is TGCGCCAGCAGTGAGTCGACTATAGGAGATACGCAGTATTTT.

This sequence joins TRBV7-6 and TRBJ2-3; perhaps TRBD2 as D (5 bases). CDR1 and CDR2 from the germline V gene are SGHVS and FNYEAQ. There are 13 residues in the CDR3. Trimming took 4 bases from V and 2 from J, leaving 7 bases between them. CDR3 sequence (DNA): TGTGCCAGCAGCTCCGGGGTCACAGATACGCAGTATTTT. The encoded protein is CASSSGVTDTQYF.

V is TRBV5-4 and J is TRBJ2-1; possibly TRBD2 for D (6 bases). The CDR3 runs 17 residues. Germline V lookup: CDR1 SGHNT, CDR2 YYREEE (reference sequence). Trimming cost V 3 bases and J 5 bases, with 21 bases left between them. CDR3 loop: CASSSRTTGVRDNEQFF. In DNA form, the CDR3 reads TGTGCCAGCAGCTCCCGCACCACGGGAGTCAGAGACAATGAGCAGTTCTTC.

The chain joins TRBV10-3 to TRBJ1-1; 8 bases agree with TRBD1. Trimming took 10 bases from V and 0 from J; bases not matched to a gene: 10. Per germline, CDR1 ENHRY and CDR2 SYGVKD. This CDR3 spans 15 amino acids. The CDR3 reads CATWTGHNMNTEAFF. In DNA form, the CDR3 reads TGTGCCACCTGGACAGGGCACAACATGAACACTGAAGCTTTCTTT.

V and J are TRBV6-5 and TRBJ2-7, with 7 bases lining up with TRBD1. Germline CDR1 reads MNHEY; CDR2 reads SVGAGI. J was trimmed by 0 bases and V by 4 bases; bases with no gene match: 9. CDR3 length: 16 amino acids. CDR3 residues: CASSWGTVSLSYEQYF. CDR3 coding DNA: TGTGCCAGCAGTTGGGGGACAGTTTCTCTCTCCTACGAGCAGTACTTC.

The chain couples TRBV13 to TRBJ1-1; TRBD1 matches at 8 bases. There are 17 residues in the CDR3. Germline values: CDR1 PRHDT, CDR2 FYEKMQ (reference sequence). Trimming cost V 5 bases and J 0 bases; bases outside gene matches: 11. The CDR3 DNA follows: TGTGCCAGCAGCCCCAGACAGGGGTGGACGATGAACACTGAAGCTTTCTTT. This sequence encodes CASSPRQGWTMNTEAFF.

The V gene is TRBV2, the J gene TRBJ2-2; D is possibly TRBD2 (6 bases). Germline CDR1 and CDR2: SNHLY and FYNNEI. The CDR3 is 15 amino acids. The V gene lost 6 bases and the J gene lost 1 base, with 12 bases spanning the gap. Here the CDR3 DNA reads TGTGCCAGCAGCCCCGAGGGAGGGAACACCGGGGAGCTGTTTTTT. Translating gives CASSPEGGNTGELFF. The full variable domain, rest sourced from reference TRBV2 and TRBJ2-2, is EPEVTQTPSHQVTQMGQEVILRCVPISNHLYFYWYRQILGQKVEFLVSFYNNEISEKSEIFDDQFSVERPDGSNFTLKIRSTKLEDSAMYFCASSPEGGNTGELFFGEGSRLTVL.

The genes are TRBV5-1 and TRBJ1-1; TRBD1 is a possible D gene (5 bases). Germline CDR1 is SGHRS and CDR2 is YFSETQ. V lost 6 bases, J lost 0 bases, and 12 bases lay in between. The CDR3 length is 14 residues. The CDR3 sequence is CASTRGLMNTEAFF. The CDR3 region has the DNA TGCGCCAGCACGCGGGGCCTAATGAACACTGAAGCTTTCTTT.

This sequence joins TRBV2 and TRBJ1-1; perhaps TRBD1 as D (6 bases). V was clipped by 8 bases and J by 0 bases, with 16 bases between them. Germline V gene sequence: CDR1 SNHLY, CDR2 FYNNEI. CDR3 length: 15 residues. The CDR3 sequence is CASGPRQVVNTEAFF. For the CDR3, the DNA is TGTGCCAGCGGCCCCCGACAGGTGGTGAACACTGAAGCTTTCTTT.

V gene TRBV2 combines with J gene TRBJ2-7; 10 bases are shared with TRBD2. Germline CDR1 and CDR2: SNHLY and FYNNEI. Losses at the gene ends were 8 bases for V and 4 bases for J; bases not matched to a gene: 11. This CDR3 comprises 15 residues. The CDR3 DNA reads as TGTGCCAGCGGAGACAGCGGGAGGGGTGAATACGAGCAGTACTTC. Translation: CASGDSGRGEYEQYF.

The rearrangement joins TRBV10-1 to TRBJ2-7; 10 bases are shared with TRBD2. The CDR3 extends over 16 amino acids. J lost 0 bases, V lost 6 bases, and 8 bases had no gene match. The V gene's germline CDR1 is WNHNN and CDR2 SYGVQD (reference sequence). The CDR3, as DNA: TGCGCCAGCAGCCCCCGGGTAGCGGGAGGCTCCTACGAGCAGTACTTC. This encodes CASSPRVAGGSYEQYF.